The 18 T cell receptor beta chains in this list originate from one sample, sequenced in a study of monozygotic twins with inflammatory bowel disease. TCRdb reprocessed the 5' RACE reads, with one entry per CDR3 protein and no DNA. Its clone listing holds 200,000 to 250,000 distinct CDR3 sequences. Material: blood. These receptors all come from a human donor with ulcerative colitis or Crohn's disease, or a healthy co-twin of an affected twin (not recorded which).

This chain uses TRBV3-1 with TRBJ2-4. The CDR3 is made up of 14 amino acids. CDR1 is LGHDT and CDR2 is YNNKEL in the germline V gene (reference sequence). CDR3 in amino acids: CASSQDMVQNIQYF.

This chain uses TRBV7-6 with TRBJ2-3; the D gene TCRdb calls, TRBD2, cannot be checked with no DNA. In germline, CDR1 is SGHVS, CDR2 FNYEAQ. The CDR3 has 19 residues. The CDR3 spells CASSLASGGTFQRRDTQYF.

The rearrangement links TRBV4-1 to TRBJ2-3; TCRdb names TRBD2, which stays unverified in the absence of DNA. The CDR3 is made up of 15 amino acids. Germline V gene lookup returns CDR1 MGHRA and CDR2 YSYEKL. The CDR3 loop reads CASSQDGRAEDTQYF.

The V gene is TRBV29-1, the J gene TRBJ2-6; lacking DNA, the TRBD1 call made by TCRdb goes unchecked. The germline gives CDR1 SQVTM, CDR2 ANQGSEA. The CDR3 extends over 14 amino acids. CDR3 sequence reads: CSVDRGSGANVLTF.

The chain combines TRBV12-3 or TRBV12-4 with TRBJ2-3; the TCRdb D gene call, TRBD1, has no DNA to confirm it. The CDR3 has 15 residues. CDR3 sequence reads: CASSAPGGGTDTQYF.

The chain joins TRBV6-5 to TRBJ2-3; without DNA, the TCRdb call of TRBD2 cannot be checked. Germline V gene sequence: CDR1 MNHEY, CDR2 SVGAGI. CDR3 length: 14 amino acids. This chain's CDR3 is CASRLAGGTDTQYF.

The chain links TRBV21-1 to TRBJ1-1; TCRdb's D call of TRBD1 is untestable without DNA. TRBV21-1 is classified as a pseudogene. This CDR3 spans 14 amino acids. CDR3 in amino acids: CASSRVGANTEAFF.

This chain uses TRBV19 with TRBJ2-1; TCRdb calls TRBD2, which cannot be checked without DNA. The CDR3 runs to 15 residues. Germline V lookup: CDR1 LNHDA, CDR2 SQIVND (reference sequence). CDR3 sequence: CASSIPSGGAHEQFF.

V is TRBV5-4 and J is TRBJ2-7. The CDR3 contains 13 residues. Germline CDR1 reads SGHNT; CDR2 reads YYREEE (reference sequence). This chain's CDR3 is CASSFGEFYEQYF.

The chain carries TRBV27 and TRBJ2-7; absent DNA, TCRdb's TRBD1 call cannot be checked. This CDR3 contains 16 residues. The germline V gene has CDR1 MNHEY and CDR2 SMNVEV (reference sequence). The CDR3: CASSLLRTGGADEQYF.

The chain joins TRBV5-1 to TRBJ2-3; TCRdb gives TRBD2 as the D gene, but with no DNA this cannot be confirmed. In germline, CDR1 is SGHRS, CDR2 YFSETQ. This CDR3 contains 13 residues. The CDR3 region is CASSMRGTDTQYF.

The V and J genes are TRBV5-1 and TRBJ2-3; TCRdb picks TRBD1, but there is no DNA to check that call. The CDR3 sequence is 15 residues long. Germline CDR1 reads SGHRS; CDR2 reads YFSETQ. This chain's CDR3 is CASSGLGQSTDTQYF.

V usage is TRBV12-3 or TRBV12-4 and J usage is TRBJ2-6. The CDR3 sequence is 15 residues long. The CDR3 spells CASSLETSGANVLTF.

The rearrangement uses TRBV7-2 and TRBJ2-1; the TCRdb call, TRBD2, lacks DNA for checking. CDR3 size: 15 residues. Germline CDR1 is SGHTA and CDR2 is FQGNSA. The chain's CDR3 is CASSPLGRDLNEQFF.

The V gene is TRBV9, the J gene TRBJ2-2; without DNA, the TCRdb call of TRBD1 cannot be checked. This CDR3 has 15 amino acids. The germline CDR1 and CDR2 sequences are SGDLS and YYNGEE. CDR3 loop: CASSASGGFTGELFF.

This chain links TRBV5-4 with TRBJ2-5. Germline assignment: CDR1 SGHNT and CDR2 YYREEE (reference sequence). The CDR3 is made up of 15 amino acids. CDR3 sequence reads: CASSLTHTNQETQYF.

The CDR3 loop reads CSALARDLPLQETQYF. The chain employs TRBV20-1 and TRBJ2-5; the D call of TRBD1 rests on TCRdb alone, since no DNA is present to check it. Germline V gene lookup returns CDR1 DFQATT and CDR2 SNEGSKA (reference sequence). The length of the CDR3 is 16 residues.

The CDR3 sequence: CASSIAGGSTDTQYF. V and J are TRBV12-3 or TRBV12-4 and TRBJ2-3; TCRdb names TRBD1, which stays unverified in the absence of DNA. The CDR3 is 15 amino acids.